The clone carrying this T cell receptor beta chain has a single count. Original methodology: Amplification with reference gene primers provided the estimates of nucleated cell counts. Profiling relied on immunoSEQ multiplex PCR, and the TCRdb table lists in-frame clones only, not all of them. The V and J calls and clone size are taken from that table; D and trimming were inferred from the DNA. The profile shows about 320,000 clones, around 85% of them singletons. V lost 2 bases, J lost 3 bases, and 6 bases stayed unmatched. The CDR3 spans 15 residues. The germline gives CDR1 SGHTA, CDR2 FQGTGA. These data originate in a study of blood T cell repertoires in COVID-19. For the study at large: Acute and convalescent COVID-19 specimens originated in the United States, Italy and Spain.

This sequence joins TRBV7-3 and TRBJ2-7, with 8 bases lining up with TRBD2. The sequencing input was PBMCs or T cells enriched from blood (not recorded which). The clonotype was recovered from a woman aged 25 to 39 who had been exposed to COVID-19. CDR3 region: CASSLWAGGLYEQYF. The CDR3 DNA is TGTGCCAGCAGCTTATGGGCGGGGGGCCTCTACGAGCAGTACTTC.